The 4 T cell receptor beta chains presented below share a single source sample, sequenced in a study of blood T cell repertoires in COVID-19. Sequencing was performed with immunoSEQ multiplex PCR; in TCRdb, only in-frame clones are kept and a portion is missing. The table has 200,000 to 250,000 clones, under 90% seen once. The sequenced sample consisted of peripheral blood. The receptors were sampled from an elderly woman with COVID-19, enrolled during active disease.

The chain joins TRBV19 to TRBJ1-5; D is unclear. From germline, CDR1 is LNHDA and CDR2 SQIVND (reference sequence). Trimming shortened V by 1 base and J by 3 bases, and 13 bases separated the two germline ends. The CDR3 is made up of 16 amino acids. CDR3 in DNA: TGTGCCAGTAGTATAGGTGGAGGCCCACTCAATCAGCCCCAGCATTTT. The encoded protein is CASSIGGGPLNQPQHF.

This chain connects TRBV29-1 to TRBJ2-3, with TRBD2 matching over 12 bases. This CDR3 has 14 residues. Germline lookup yields CDR1 SQVTM and CDR2 ANQGSEA. The V and J ends lost 4 bases and 2 bases, in that order; junction bases with no gene match: 1. The CDR3 region has the DNA TGCAGCGTTGGACTAGCGGGAGCCACAGATACGCAGTATTTT. It codes for CSVGLAGATDTQYF.

The chain couples TRBV7-9 to TRBJ2-3; 7 bases align to TRBD1. CDR3 length: 15 residues. Trimming at V came to 5 bases and at J to 6 bases, leaving 11 bases not matched to a gene. Germline V gene data show CDR1 as SEHNR and CDR2 as FQNEAQ (reference sequence). CDR3 in DNA: TGTGCCAGCAGCCCTTGGGACAGTCGTACCGATACGCAGTATTTT. As protein: CASSPWDSRTDTQYF.

This chain links TRBV7-2 with TRBJ1-6; D is unresolved. The CDR3 contains 14 residues. V lost 1 base to trimming and J lost 9 bases, with 10 bases between them. The germline gives CDR1 SGHTA, CDR2 FQGNSA. Here the CDR3 reads CASSLGRRSSPLHF. In DNA form, the CDR3 reads TGTGCCAGCAGCTTAGGCAGGCGCTCTTCACCCCTCCACTTT.